These T cell receptor beta chains were read from a single sample in a study of blood T cell repertoires in COVID-19. Profiled with immunoSEQ multiplex PCR; TCRdb holds only in-frame clones, not every one. The sample lists a few hundred thousand clones; more than 65% were seen once. The sequenced sample was peripheral blood. These TCRs come from a young woman with acute or convalescent COVID-19. The CDR3 runs from the conserved cysteine through the conserved F or W. D genes are given only for firm matches. Clone size is given for some rows only: seen once, a few or many times, or a class if the clone is expanded.

14	TRBV24-1	-	-	TRBJ2-1	TGTGCCACCAGTGTAAATCTGATAGGGGATGAGCAGTTCTTC	CATSVNLIGDEQFF
16	TRBV5-1	-	TRBD1	TRBJ2-7	TGCGCCAGCAGCTTAGGACAGGGCTATAGACCCTACGAGCAGTACTTC	CASSLGQGYRPYEQYF
14	TRBV25-1	-	TRBD1	TRBJ1-2	TGTGCCAGCAGTGTACAGGGGGCTAACTATGGCTACACCTTC	CASSVQGANYGYTF
14	TRBV30	-	TRBD1	TRBJ1-2	TGTGCCTGGAGTGCAGGGGCAGGGGGCTATGGCTACACCTTC	CAWSAGAGGYGYTF
15	TRBV27	-	-	TRBJ1-4	TGTGCCAGCAGTTTGGTTTTACAGGGCCTCTTAAAACTGTTTTTT	CASSLVLQGLLKLFF
15	TRBV7-9	-	-	TRBJ2-7	TGTGCCAGCAGCTTAGAGACTTCGATTAGAGGCGAGCAGTACTTC	CASSLETSIRGEQYF
13	TRBV28	-	TRBD1	TRBJ1-2	TGTGCCAGCAGTTTATCGGCAGGGGGTGGCTACACCTTC	CASSLSAGGGYTF
21	TRBV1	-	-	TRBJ2-3	TGCACCAGCAGCCAAGAAATGCCGGCTAGCGGGGGAACCCCTAGCACAGATACGCAGTATTTT	CTSSQEMPASGGTPSTDTQYF
14	TRBV6-5	-	TRBD1	TRBJ1-2	TGTGCCAGCACCGAGGGCAGGGGGCGGGATGGCTACACCTTC	CASTEGRGRDGYTF
12	TRBV30	-	-	TRBJ1-1	TGTGCCTGGAGGGGTCAGGTCGCTGAAGCTTTCTTT	CAWRGQVAEAFF
14	TRBV11-3	once	-	TRBJ2-2	TGTGCCAGCAGCCCCGGCGGGATCACCGGGGAGCTGTTTTTT	CASSPGGITGELFF
15	TRBV2	-	TRBD2	TRBJ2-5	TGTGCCAGCAGTGGATTAGCGGGAGGATTAGAGACCCAGTACTTC	CASSGLAGGLETQYF
16	TRBV9	-	TRBD2	TRBJ2-2	TGTGCCAGCAGCGTGAGCGGGGACTCGAACACCGGGGAGCTGTTTTTT	CASSVSGDSNTGELFF
16	TRBV9	-	-	TRBJ2-1	TGTGCCAGCAGCGTTTACCCTGACGGGAGCTGGAATGAGCAGTTCTTC	CASSVYPDGSWNEQFF
14	TRBV4-1	-	TRBD1	TRBJ1-5	TGCGCCAGCAGCCACGGACAGGGTAATCAGCCCCAGCATTTT	CASSHGQGNQPQHF
14	TRBV7-9	few	TRBD1	TRBJ1-1	TGTGCCAGCAGCTCGCCGGGACAGGGCACTGAAGCTTTCTTT	CASSSPGQGTEAFF
16	TRBV7-2	-	TRBD2	TRBJ2-1	TGTGCCAGCAGCGAATGGACTAGCGGGATCTTGTATGAGCAGTTCTTC	CASSEWTSGILYEQFF
14	TRBV30	-	-	TRBJ2-1	TGTGCCTGGAGTGTACTACGAGGCTACAATGAGCAGTTCTTC	CAWSVLRGYNEQFF
14	TRBV21-1	once	-	TRBJ2-1	TGTGCCAGCAGCCCTAGAGGACTAGCGGGAGAGCAGTTCTTC	CASSPRGLAGEQFF
17	TRBV5-1	-	TRBD1	TRBJ1-1	TGCGCCAGCAGCTTGGGACAGGGGGGTTCAGTGGACACTGAAGCTTTCTTT	CASSLGQGGSVDTEAFF
15	TRBV10-3	-	TRBD2	TRBJ2-1	TGTGCCATCAGTGTGGCGCTAGCGGGACGGGATGAGCAGTTCTTC	CAISVALAGRDEQFF
15	TRBV7-6	-	TRBD2	TRBJ2-3	TGTGCCAGCGGGGTAGCGGGAGTCCGGGGAGATACGCAGTATTTT	CASGVAGVRGDTQYF
12	TRBV27	-	TRBD1	TRBJ2-7	TGTGCCAGCGGACAGGGCTACTACGAGCAGTACTTC	CASGQGYYEQYF
16	TRBV3-1/TRBV3-2	-	TRBD2	TRBJ2-3	TGTGCCAGCAGCTACGGACTAGCGGGAGCTGGAGATACGCAGTATTTT	CASSYGLAGAGDTQYF
15	TRBV6-5	-	-	TRBJ2-3	TGTGCCAGCAGGGGAGGAGGAAAGGGCACAGATACGCAGTATTTT	CASRGGGKGTDTQYF
14	TRBV7-2	few	TRBD2	TRBJ2-7	TGTGCCAGCAGCGGACTAGCGGGTACCTACGCGCAGTACTTC	CASSGLAGTYAQYF
15	TRBV7-6	-	TRBD1	TRBJ2-7	TGTGCCAGCAGCACGCACCGGGACAGGCCCCACGAGCAGTACTTC	CASSTHRDRPHEQYF
15	TRBV19	-	-	TRBJ1-2	TGTGCCAGTAGGGTCAGCCTGACAGCAATCTATGGCTACACCTTC	CASRVSLTAIYGYTF
15	TRBV2	-	TRBD1	TRBJ1-2	TGTGCCAGCAGCAGTACGGGACAGGGTACCTATGGCTACACCTTC	CASSSTGQGTYGYTF
15	TRBV19	-	TRBD2	TRBJ2-7	TGTGCCCCTAACCGGGGACTAGCGGGCTCCTACGAGCAGTACTTC	CAPNRGLAGSYEQYF
15	TRBV7-2	-	-	TRBJ2-3	TGTGCCAGCAGCTCCCAATTGGTAGCCAGGGTGGGGCAGTATTTT	CASSSQLVARVGQYF
16	TRBV27	few	TRBD1	TRBJ2-1	TGTGCCAGCAGTCTTCGACAGGGTATTACGTTCAATGAGCAGTTCTTC	CASSLRQGITFNEQFF
18	TRBV7-2	-	-	TRBJ1-3	TGTGCCAGCAGCCCCACCCTCCCGACAGCCTACTCTGGAAACACCATATATTTT	CASSPTLPTAYSGNTIYF
19	TRBV7-3	-	-	TRBJ2-1	TGTGCCAGCAGCTTAATGGTTACGGGGGGCGACTCTGTCGCCAATGAGCAGTTCTTC	CASSLMVTGGDSVANEQFF
15	TRBV6-5	-	TRBD2	TRBJ2-5	TGTGCCAGCAGTCCCCGGACTAGCGAACAAGAGACCCAGTACTTC	CASSPRTSEQETQYF
16	TRBV7-2	-	TRBD1	TRBJ2-3	TGTGCCAGCACCTGGGGGGACAGGGTGATCACAGATACGCAGTATTTT	CASTWGDRVITDTQYF
14	TRBV10-1	-	-	TRBJ1-5	TGCGCCAGCAGTGGGCAGGAACCCAATCAGCCCCAGCATTTT	CASSGQEPNQPQHF
14	TRBV30	-	-	TRBJ1-6	TGTGCCTGGAACGCAGGGTATCTGAATTCACCCCTCCACTTT	CAWNAGYLNSPLHF
16	TRBV4-2	-	-	TRBJ2-1	TGTGCCAGCAGCCAAGAGTCAGGCGCGGGGTACAATGAGCAGTTCTTC	CASSQESGAGYNEQFF